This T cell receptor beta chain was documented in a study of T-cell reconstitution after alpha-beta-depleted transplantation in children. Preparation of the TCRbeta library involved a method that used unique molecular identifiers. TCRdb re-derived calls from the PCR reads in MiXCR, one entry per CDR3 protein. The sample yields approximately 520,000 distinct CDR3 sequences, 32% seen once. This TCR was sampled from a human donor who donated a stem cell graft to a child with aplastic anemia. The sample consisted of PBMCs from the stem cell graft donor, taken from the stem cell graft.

In DNA form, the CDR3 reads TGTGCCAGCAGTGCTCCGTCAATGCGCAGCTATGGCTACACCTTC. It translates to CASSAPSMRSYGYTF. The rearrangement links TRBV6-1 to TRBJ1-2; D remains ambiguous. Germline V lookup: CDR1 MNHNS, CDR2 SASEGT. Trimming shortened V by 4 bases and J by 4 bases, and 16 bases separated the two germline ends. The CDR3 has 15 amino acids.